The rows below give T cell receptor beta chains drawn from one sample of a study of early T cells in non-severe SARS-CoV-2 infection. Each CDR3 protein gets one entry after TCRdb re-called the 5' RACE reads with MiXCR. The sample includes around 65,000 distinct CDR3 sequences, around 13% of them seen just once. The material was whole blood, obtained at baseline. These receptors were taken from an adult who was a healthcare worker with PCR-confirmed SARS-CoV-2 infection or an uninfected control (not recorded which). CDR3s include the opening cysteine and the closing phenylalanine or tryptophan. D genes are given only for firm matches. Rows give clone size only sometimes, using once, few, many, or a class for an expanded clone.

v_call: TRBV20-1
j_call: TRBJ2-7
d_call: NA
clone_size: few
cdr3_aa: CSAGRQGILYEQYF
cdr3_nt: TGCAGTGCTGGGAGGCAGGGAATCCTCTACGAGCAGTACTTC

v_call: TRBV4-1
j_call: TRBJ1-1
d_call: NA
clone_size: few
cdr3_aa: CASSQVRTPRAAFF
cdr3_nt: TGCGCCAGCAGCCAAGTTAGAACCCCTCGTGCAGCTTTCTTT

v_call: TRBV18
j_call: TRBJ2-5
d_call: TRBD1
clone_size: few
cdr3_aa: CASSPWTGESRSQYF
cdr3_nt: TGTGCCAGCTCTCCGTGGACAGGGGAATCAAGGTCCCAGTACTTC

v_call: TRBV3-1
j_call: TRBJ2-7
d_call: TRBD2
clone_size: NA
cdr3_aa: CASSLSGSTYEQYF
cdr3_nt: TGTGCCAGCAGCCTAAGCGGGAGCACCTACGAGCAGTACTTC

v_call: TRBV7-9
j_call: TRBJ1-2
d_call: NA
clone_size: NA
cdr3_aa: CASSSPSLTVYGYTF
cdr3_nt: TGTGCCAGCAGCTCTCCCTCGTTGACCGTCTATGGCTACACCTTC

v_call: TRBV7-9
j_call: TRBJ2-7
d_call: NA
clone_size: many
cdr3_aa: CASSFPLAPEQYF
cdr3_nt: TGTGCCAGCAGCTTCCCACTAGCACCCGAGCAGTACTTC

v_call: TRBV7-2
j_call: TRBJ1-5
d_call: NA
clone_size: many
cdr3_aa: CASSLNRQYQPQHF
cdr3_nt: TGTGCCAGCAGCTTAAACAGGCAGTATCAGCCCCAGCATTTT

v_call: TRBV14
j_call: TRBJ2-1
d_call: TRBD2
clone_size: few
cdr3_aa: CASSPGLAGGPYNEQFF
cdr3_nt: TGTGCCAGCAGCCCAGGACTAGCGGGAGGTCCCTACAATGAGCAGTTCTTC

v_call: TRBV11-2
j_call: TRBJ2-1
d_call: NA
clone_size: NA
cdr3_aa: CASSRPPENNEQFF
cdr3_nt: TGTGCCAGCAGCCGACCCCCGGAGAACAATGAGCAGTTCTTC

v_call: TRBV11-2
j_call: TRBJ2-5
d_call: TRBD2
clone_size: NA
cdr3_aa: CASSRTHILEGGPQETQYF
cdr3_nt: TGTGCCAGCAGCCGAACTCACATCTTGGAGGGAGGGCCACAAGAGACCCAGTACTTC

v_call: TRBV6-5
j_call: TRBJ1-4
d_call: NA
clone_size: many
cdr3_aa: CASSYSGLGEKLFF
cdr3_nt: TGTGCCAGCAGTTACTCTGGGTTGGGAGAAAAACTGTTTTTT

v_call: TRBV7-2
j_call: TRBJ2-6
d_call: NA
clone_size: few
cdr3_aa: CASSLFWGSGANVLTF
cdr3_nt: TGTGCCAGCAGCCTATTTTGGGGATCTGGGGCCAACGTCCTGACTTTC